This TCR beta chain was identified during a study of tumour-infiltrating T cells in Burkitt lymphoma. In the study overall: All epidemiological Burkitt lymphoma subtypes were represented in the cohort. Overall and progression-free survival were predicted by productive clonality.

There are 14 residues in the CDR3. V was cut by 3 bases and J by 6 bases, with 14 bases left in between. Germline CDR1 reads LGHNA; CDR2 reads YSLEER. The assay was immunoSEQ multiplex PCR, and TCRdb's table has in-frame clones only and misses some. The repertoire holds tens of thousands of clones, with 30% to 40% as singletons. The clonotype was recovered from a human donor with Burkitt lymphoma. What was sequenced was tumor tissue. The chain joins TRBV4-3 to TRBJ1-2; the D is unclear. The CDR3: CASSHSGGIDGYTF. DNA for the CDR3: TGCGCCAGCAGCCACTCCGGCGGAATTGATGGCTACACCTTC.